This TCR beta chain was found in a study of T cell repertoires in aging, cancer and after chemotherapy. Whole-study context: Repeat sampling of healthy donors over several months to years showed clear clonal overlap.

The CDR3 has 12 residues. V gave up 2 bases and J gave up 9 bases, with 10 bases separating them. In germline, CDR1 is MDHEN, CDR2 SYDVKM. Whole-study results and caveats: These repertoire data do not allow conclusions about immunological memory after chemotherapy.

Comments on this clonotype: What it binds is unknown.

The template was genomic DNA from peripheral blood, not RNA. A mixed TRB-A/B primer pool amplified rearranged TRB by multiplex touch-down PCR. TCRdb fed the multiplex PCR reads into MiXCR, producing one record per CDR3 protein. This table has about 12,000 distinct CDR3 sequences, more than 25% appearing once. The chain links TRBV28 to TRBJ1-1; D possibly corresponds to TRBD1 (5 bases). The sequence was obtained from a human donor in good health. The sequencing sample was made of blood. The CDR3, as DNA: TGTGCCAGCAGTTTAATCGGGACGAAAGCTTTCTTT. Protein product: CASSLIGTKAFF.